This TCR beta chain came from a study of blood T cell repertoires in COVID-19. CDR3 length equals 16 residues. V lost 5 bases and J lost 0, with 14 bases in between. The germline V gene encodes CDR1 SGHVS and CDR2 FNYEAQ. In the study's own analysis: Researchers report that nucleated cell counts were estimated from reference gene primer amplification. TCRdb keeps only in-frame clones here, not all; method: immunoSEQ multiplex PCR. The D gene and trimming were derived from the DNA, and the V and J assignments and clone size from that table. This sample has about 110,000 clones; just over 90% occur once, and the top ten carry 1% to 1.5%.

Sequenced: peripheral blood. This receptor was identified in a woman aged 25 to 45 with acute or convalescent COVID-19. The V gene is TRBV7-6, the J gene TRBJ2-1; the D gene is possibly TRBD1 (6 bases). This CDR3 reads CASSPRTASSYNEQFF. CDR3 in DNA: TGTGCCAGCAGCCCTCGGACAGCCAGCTCCTACAATGAGCAGTTCTTC.